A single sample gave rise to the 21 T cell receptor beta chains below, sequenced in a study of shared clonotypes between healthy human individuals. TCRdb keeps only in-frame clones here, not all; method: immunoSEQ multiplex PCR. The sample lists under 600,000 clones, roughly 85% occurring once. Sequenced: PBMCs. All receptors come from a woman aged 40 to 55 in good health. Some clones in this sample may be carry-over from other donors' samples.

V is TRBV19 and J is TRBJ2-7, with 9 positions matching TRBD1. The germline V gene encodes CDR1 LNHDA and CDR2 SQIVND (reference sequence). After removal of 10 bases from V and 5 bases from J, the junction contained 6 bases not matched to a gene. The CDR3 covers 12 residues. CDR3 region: CAKMTGGNEQYF. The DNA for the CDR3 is TGTGCCAAAATGACAGGGGGTAACGAGCAGTACTTC.

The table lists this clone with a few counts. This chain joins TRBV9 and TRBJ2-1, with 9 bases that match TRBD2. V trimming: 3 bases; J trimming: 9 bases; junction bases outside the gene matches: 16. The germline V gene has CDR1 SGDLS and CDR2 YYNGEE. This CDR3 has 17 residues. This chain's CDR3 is CASSAPTGIAGAGEQFF. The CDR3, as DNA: TGTGCCAGCAGCGCCCCGACAGGGATAGCGGGAGCGGGTGAGCAGTTCTTC.

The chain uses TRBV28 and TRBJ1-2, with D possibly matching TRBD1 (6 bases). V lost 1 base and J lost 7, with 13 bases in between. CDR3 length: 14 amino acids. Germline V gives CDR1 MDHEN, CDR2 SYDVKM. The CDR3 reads CASSLLPGASGYTF. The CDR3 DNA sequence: TGTGCCAGCAGTTTATTGCCGGGGGCGTCTGGCTACACCTTC.

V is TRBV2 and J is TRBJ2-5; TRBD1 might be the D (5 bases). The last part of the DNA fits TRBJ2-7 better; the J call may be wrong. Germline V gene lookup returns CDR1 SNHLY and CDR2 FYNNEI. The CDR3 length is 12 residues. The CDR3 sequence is CASSGSSYEQYF. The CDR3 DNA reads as TGTGCCAGCTCAGGGTCCTCCTACGAGCAGTACTTC.

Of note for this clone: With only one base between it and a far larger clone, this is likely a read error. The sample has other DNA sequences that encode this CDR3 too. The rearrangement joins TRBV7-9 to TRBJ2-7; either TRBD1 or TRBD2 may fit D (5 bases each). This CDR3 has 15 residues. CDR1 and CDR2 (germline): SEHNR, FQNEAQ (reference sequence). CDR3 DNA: TGTGCCAGTAGCTTAGTGGGGGTCCGCACCTACGAGCAGTACTTC. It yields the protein CASSLVGVRTYEQYF.

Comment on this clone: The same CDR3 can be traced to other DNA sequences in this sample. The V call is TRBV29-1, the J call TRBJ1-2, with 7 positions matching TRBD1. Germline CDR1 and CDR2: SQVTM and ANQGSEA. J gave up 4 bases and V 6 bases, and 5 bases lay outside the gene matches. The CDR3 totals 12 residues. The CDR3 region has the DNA TGCAGCGTCGGGGACAGCAGCTATGGCTACACCTTC. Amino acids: CSVGDSSYGYTF.

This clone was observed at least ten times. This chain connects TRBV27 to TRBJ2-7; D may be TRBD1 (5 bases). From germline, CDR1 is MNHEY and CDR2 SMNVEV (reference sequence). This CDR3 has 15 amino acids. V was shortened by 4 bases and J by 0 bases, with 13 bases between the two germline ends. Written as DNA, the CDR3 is TGTGCCAGCAGTTCTCGGACATTAAGCTCCTACGAGCAGTACTTC. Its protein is CASSSRTLSSYEQYF.

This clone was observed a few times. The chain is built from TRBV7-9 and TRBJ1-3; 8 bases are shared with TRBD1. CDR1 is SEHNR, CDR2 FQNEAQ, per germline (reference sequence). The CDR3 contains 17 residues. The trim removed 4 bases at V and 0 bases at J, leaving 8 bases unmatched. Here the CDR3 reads CASSSKGTGDSGNTIYF. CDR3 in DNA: TGTGCCAGCAGCTCAAAGGGGACAGGCGACTCTGGAAACACCATATATTTT.

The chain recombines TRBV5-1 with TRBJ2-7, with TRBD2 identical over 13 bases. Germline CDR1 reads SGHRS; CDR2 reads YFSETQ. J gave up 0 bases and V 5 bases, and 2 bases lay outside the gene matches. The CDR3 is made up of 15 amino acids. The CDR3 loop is CASRRTSGSSYEQYF. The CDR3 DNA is TGCGCCAGCAGACGGACTAGCGGGAGCTCCTACGAGCAGTACTTC.

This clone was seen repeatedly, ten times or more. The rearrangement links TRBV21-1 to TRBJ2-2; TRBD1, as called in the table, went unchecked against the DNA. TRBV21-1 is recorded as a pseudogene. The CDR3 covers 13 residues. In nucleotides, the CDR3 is TGTGCCAGCAGCAACAGGGACACCGGGGAGCTGTTTTTT. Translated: CASSNRDTGELFF.

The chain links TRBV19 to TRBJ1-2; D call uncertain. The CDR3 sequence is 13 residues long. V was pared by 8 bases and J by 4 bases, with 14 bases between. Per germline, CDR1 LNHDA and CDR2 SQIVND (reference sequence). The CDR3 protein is CASSPRDRYGYTF. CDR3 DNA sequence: TGTGCCAGTTCCCCCCGCGACCGCTATGGCTACACCTTC.

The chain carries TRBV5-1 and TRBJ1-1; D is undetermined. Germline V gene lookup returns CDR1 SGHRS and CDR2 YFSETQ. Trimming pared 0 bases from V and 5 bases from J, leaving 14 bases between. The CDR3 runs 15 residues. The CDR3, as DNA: TGCGCCAGCAGCTTGGATCCGGCGTCGGGGACTGAAGCTTTCTTT. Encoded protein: CASSLDPASGTEAFF.

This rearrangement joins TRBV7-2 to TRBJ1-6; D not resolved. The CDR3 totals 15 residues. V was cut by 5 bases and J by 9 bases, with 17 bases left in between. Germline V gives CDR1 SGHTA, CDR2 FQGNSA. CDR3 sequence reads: CASSPRAGFGSPLHF. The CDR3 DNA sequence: TGTGCCAGCAGCCCTCGGGCAGGTTTCGGTTCACCCCTCCACTTT.

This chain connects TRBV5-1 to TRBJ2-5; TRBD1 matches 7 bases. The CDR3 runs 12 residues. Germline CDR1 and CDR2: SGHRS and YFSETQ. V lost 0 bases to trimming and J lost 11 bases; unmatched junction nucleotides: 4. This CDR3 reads CASSLGTGAQYF. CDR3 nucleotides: TGCGCCAGCAGCTTGGGGACAGGTGCTCAGTACTTC.

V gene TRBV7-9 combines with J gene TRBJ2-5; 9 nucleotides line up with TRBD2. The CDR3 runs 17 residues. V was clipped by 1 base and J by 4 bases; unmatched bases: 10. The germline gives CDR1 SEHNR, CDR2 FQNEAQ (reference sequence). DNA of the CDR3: TGTGCCAGCAGCTTAGAGGTAGGGACTAGCATCCGAGAGACCCAGTACTTC. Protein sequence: CASSLEVGTSIRETQYF.

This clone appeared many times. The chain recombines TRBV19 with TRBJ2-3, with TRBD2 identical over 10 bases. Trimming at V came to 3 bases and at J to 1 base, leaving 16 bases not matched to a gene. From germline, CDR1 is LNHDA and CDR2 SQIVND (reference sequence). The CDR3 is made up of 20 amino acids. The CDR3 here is CASSIHRFLAGAVGTDTQYF. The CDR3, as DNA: TGTGCCAGTAGTATTCACAGGTTTCTAGCGGGAGCCGTTGGCACAGATACGCAGTATTTT.

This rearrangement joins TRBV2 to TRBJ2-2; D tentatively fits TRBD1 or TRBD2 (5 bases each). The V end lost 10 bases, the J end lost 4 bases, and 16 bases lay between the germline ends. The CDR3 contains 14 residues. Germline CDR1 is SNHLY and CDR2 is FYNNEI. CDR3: CATRVEGSTGELFF. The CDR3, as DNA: TGTGCCACCAGGGTCGAAGGGAGCACCGGGGAGCTGTTTTTT.

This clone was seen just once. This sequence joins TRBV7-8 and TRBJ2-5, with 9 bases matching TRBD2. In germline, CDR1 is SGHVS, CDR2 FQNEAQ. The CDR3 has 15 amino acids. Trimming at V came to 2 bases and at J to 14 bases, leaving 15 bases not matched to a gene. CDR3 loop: CASSLQREVLYPNYF. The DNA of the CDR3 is TGTGCCAGCAGCTTACAGCGGGAGGTTCTGTATCCAAATTACTTC.

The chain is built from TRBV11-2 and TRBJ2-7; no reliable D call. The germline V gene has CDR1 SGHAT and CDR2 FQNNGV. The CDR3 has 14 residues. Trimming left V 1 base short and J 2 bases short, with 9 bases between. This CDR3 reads CASSLGSIAYEQYF. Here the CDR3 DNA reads TGTGCCAGCAGCTTAGGTAGTATCGCCTACGAGCAGTACTTC. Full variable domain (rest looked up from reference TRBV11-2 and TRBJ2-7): EAGVAQSPRYKIIEKRQSVAFWCNPISGHATLYWYQQILGQGPKLLIQFQNNGVVDDSQLPKDRFSAERLKGVDSTLKIQPAKLEDSAVYLCASSLGSIAYEQYFGPGTRLTVT.

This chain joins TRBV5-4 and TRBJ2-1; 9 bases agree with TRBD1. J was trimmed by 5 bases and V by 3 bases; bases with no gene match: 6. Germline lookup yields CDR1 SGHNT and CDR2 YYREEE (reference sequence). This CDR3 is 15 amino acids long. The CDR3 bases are TGTGCCAGCAGCTACGGGACAGGGTGGGACAATGAGCAGTTCTTC. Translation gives CASSYGTGWDNEQFF.

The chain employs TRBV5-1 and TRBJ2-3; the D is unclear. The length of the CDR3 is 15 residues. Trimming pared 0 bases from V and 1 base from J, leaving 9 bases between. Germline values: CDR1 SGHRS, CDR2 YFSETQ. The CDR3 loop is CASSLERPRTDTQYF. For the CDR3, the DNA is TGCGCCAGCAGCTTGGAACGACCCCGCACAGATACGCAGTATTTT. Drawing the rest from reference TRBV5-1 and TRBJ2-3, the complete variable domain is KAGVTQTPRYLIKTRGQQVTLSCSPISGHRSVSWYQQTPGQGLQFLFEYFSETQRNKGNFPGRFSGRQFSNSRSEMNVSTLELGDSALYLCASSLERPRTDTQYFGPGTRLTVL.